Below are 9 T cell receptor beta chains sequenced from a single sample in a study of blood T cells in healthy people across ages. Primers used in a second PCR of roughly 6 to 11 cycles were a sample-barcoded 5' primer and a J-beta primer mix. TCRdb reprocessed the 5' RACE reads with MiXCR, giving one entry per CDR3 protein. Of hundreds of thousands of distinct CDR3 sequences listed, roughly 44% are singletons. The material sequenced was blood. Receptors were obtained from an older woman in good health.

The chain uses TRBV6-6 and TRBJ2-1, with D possibly called TRBD1 or TRBD2 (5 bases each). The ends were cut back, 5 bases at V and 2 bases at J, with 13 bases in the middle. The germline V gene encodes CDR1 MNHNY and CDR2 SVGAGI (reference sequence). The CDR3 is 15 amino acids. In nucleotides, the CDR3 is TGTGCCAGCAGTACCCGGGACGGAACCTACAATGAGCAGTTCTTC. It encodes CASSTRDGTYNEQFF.

The chain employs TRBV10-3 and TRBJ2-1; 12 bases are shared with TRBD2. This CDR3 is built from 14 residues. Germline V lookup: CDR1 ENHRY, CDR2 SYGVKD. V was pared by 6 bases and J by 7 bases, with 4 bases of the junction left unmatched. CDR3 amino acids: CAISGLAGSNEQFF. CDR3 bases: TGTGCCATCAGCGGACTAGCGGGGAGTAATGAGCAGTTCTTC.

The V gene is TRBV20-1, the J gene TRBJ2-1; D is tentatively TRBD1 or TRBD2 (6 bases each). The CDR3 is 15 amino acids. V was cut by 5 bases and J by 6 bases, with 20 bases left in between. The germline V gene encodes CDR1 DFQATT and CDR2 SNEGSKA (reference sequence). The DNA for the CDR3 is TGCAGTGCTGCCCTCAGGGGTAGCGGTAGCAATGAGCAGTTCTTC. Amino acids: CSAALRGSGSNEQFF.

Turning to this clonotype: A much larger clonotype is one base distant, so this may be a read error. The chain is built from TRBV12-3 or TRBV12-4 and TRBJ2-2, with TRBD1 identical over 8 bases. Trimming removed 6 bases from V and 3 bases from J; junction bases left unmatched: 9. This CDR3 comprises 16 residues. The chain's CDR3 is CASSGWTGSYTGELFF. The CDR3 DNA reads TGTGCCAGCAGCGGTTGGACAGGGTCGTACACCGGGGAGCTGTTTTTT.

The chain carries TRBV6-5 and TRBJ2-4; TRBD2 matches at 8 bases. With the DNA end fitting TRBJ2-7 better, the J assignment may be wrong. The germline V gene encodes CDR1 MNHEY and CDR2 SVGAGI. The CDR3 consists of 14 residues. CDR3 protein: CASRSTSVSYEQYF. CDR3 nucleotide sequence: TGTGCCAGCAGATCGACTAGCGTCTCCTACGAGCAGTACTTC.

The CDR3 protein is CASSGLAGGPRGDEQFF. In DNA, the CDR3 is TGTGCCAGCAGCGGACTAGCGGGAGGGCCAAGGGGCGATGAGCAGTTCTTC. The chain combines TRBV28 with TRBJ2-1, with 15 bases lining up with TRBD2. V dropped 6 bases and J dropped 8; count of bases not matched to a gene: 11. This CDR3 comprises 17 residues. Looked up from germline, CDR1 is MDHEN and CDR2 is SYDVKM. Using reference TRBV28 and TRBJ2-1 for the parts outside the CDR3, the full variable domain is DVKVTQSSRYLVKRTGEKVFLECVQDMDHENMFWYRQDPGLGLRLIYFSYDVKMKEKGDIPEGYSVSREKKERFSLILESASTNQTSMYLCASSGLAGGPRGDEQFFGPGTRLTVL.

This clonotype was seen only a few times. This could be a read error, since a much larger clone is one nucleotide away. This chain connects TRBV20-1 to TRBJ2-7, with a possible D match to TRBD2 (5 bases). Per germline, CDR1 DFQATT and CDR2 SNEGSKA (reference sequence). The CDR3 extends over 16 amino acids. V was trimmed by 0 bases and J by 7 bases, leaving 22 bases between them. The CDR3, as DNA: TGCAGTGCTAGAGATCTTCGGGGAGCGAACTACAATGAGCAGTACTTC. Protein product: CSARDLRGANYNEQYF.

On this clonotype itself: At one boundary the junction diverges from the germline segment, which might be a read error. V usage is TRBV5-1 and J usage is TRBJ2-7; D might be TRBD1 (5 bases). The J call may be faulty, since TRBJ2-5 better matches the DNA end. From germline, CDR1 is SGHRS and CDR2 YFSETQ. The CDR3 sequence is 15 residues long. This CDR3 is CASSLSLTDQGTQYF. As DNA, the CDR3 is TGCGCCAGCAGCTTGTCATTGACAGACCAAGGGACCCAGTACTTC.

CDR3 region: CASSLEGAVGETQYF. CDR3 nucleotides: TGCGCCAGCAGCTTGGAGGGGGCCGTAGGAGAGACCCAGTACTTC. The chain employs TRBV5-1 and TRBJ2-5; TRBD1 matches at 7 bases. J lost 4 bases, V lost 0 bases, and 6 bases had no gene match. The CDR3 sequence is 15 residues long. Germline V CDR1 and CDR2: SGHRS, YFSETQ.